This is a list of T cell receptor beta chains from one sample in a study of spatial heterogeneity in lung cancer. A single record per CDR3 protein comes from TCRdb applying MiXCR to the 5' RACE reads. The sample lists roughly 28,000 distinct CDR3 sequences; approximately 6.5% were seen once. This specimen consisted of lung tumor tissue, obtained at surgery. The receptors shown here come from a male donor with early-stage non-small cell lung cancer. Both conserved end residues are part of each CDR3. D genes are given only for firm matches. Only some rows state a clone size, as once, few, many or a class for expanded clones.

CDR3 protein: CASSPWTGYNSPLHF
CDR3 DNA: TGTGCCAGCAGTCCCTGGACAGGGTATAATTCACCCCTCCACTTT
D gene: TRBD1
clone size: few
J gene: TRBJ1-6
V gene: TRBV28
CDR3 length: 15

CDR3 protein: CASSILTGRFNNQPQHF
CDR3 DNA: TGTGCCAGTAGTATATTGACAGGGAGATTCAACAATCAGCCCCAGCATTTT
D gene: TRBD1
clone size: .
J gene: TRBJ1-5
V gene: TRBV19
CDR3 length: 17

CDR3 protein: CASSLQEATGELFF
CDR3 DNA: TGTGCCAGCAGCTTGCAAGAGGCCACCGGGGAGCTGTTTTTT
D gene: .
clone size: .
J gene: TRBJ2-2
V gene: TRBV5-6
CDR3 length: 14

CDR3 protein: CASSRWTGGQITGELFF
CDR3 DNA: TGTGCCAGCAGCCGATGGACAGGGGGACAGATTACCGGGGAGCTGTTTTTT
D gene: TRBD1
clone size: .
J gene: TRBJ2-2
V gene: TRBV7-2
CDR3 length: 17

CDR3 protein: CASSLYTSGLIIQFF
CDR3 DNA: TGTGCCAGCAGCTTATACACTTCCGGCCTTATCATTCAGTTCTTC
D gene: .
clone size: many
J gene: TRBJ2-1
V gene: TRBV7-2
CDR3 length: 15

CDR3 protein: CASRPTGSDTQYF
CDR3 DNA: TGTGCCAGCAGACCTACAGGGTCAGATACGCAGTATTTT
D gene: .
clone size: many
J gene: TRBJ2-3
V gene: TRBV6-2/TRBV6-3
CDR3 length: 13

CDR3 protein: CASKRGGAEAFF
CDR3 DNA: TGTGCCAGCAAACGGGGAGGCGCTGAAGCTTTCTTT
D gene: .
clone size: few
J gene: TRBJ1-1
V gene: TRBV2
CDR3 length: 12

CDR3 protein: CAISGETDTQYF
CDR3 DNA: TGTGCCATCAGTGGGGAAACAGATACGCAGTATTTT
D gene: .
clone size: many
J gene: TRBJ2-3
V gene: TRBV10-3
CDR3 length: 12

CDR3 protein: CASRVQGRETQYF
CDR3 DNA: TGTGCCAGCAGAGTACAGGGGAGAGAGACCCAGTACTTC
D gene: TRBD1
clone size: many
J gene: TRBJ2-5
V gene: TRBV6-2/TRBV6-3
CDR3 length: 13

CDR3 protein: CASSLRQGAGNQPQHF
CDR3 DNA: TGTGCCAGCAGTTTAAGACAGGGGGCAGGCAATCAGCCCCAGCATTTT
D gene: TRBD1
clone size: many
J gene: TRBJ1-5
V gene: TRBV12-3/TRBV12-4
CDR3 length: 16

CDR3 protein: CASNQGAGYGYTF
CDR3 DNA: TGTGCCAGCAATCAGGGGGCGGGCTATGGCTACACCTTC
D gene: TRBD1
clone size: many
J gene: TRBJ1-2
V gene: TRBV6-5
CDR3 length: 13

CDR3 protein: CASSLRARPNYGYTF
CDR3 DNA: TGTGCCAGCAGTTTAAGGGCCAGGCCTAACTATGGCTACACCTTC
D gene: .
clone size: many
J gene: TRBJ1-2
V gene: TRBV27
CDR3 length: 15

CDR3 protein: CVSSSRQGAGEQYF
CDR3 DNA: TGTGTCAGCAGCTCCAGACAGGGGGCGGGCGAGCAGTACTTC
D gene: TRBD1
clone size: .
J gene: TRBJ2-7
V gene: TRBV7-6
CDR3 length: 14

CDR3 protein: CASSQDRRNSPLHF
CDR3 DNA: TGTGCCAGCAGCCAGGACCGCAGAAATTCACCCCTCCACTTT
D gene: .
clone size: few
J gene: TRBJ1-6
V gene: TRBV14
CDR3 length: 14

CDR3 protein: CASSAVQAFYNEQFF
CDR3 DNA: TGTGCCAGCAGCGCCGTCCAGGCCTTCTACAATGAGCAGTTCTTC
D gene: .
clone size: many
J gene: TRBJ2-1
V gene: TRBV2
CDR3 length: 15

CDR3 protein: CASRRLAGGGTDTQYF
CDR3 DNA: TGTGCCAGCAGACGACTAGCGGGGGGTGGTACAGATACGCAGTATTTT
D gene: TRBD2
clone size: few
J gene: TRBJ2-3
V gene: TRBV7-6
CDR3 length: 16

CDR3 protein: CASSQGPEERAGGYTF
CDR3 DNA: TGCGCCAGCAGCCAAGGCCCGGAAGAGAGGGCGGGAGGCTACACCTTC
D gene: .
clone size: many
J gene: TRBJ1-2
V gene: TRBV4-3
CDR3 length: 16

CDR3 protein: CAISDGLAGNNEQFF
CDR3 DNA: TGTGCCATCAGTGATGGTCTAGCGGGGAACAATGAGCAGTTCTTC
D gene: TRBD2
clone size: .
J gene: TRBJ2-1
V gene: TRBV10-3
CDR3 length: 15

CDR3 protein: CASSQGQGRRYGYTF
CDR3 DNA: TGTGCCAGCAGTCAAGGACAGGGGAGAAGGTACGGCTACACCTTC
D gene: TRBD1
clone size: many
J gene: TRBJ1-2
V gene: TRBV27
CDR3 length: 15

CDR3 protein: CASSSTGGPNTEAFF
CDR3 DNA: TGTGCCAGCAGCTCCACAGGGGGACCGAACACTGAAGCTTTCTTT
D gene: TRBD1
clone size: .
J gene: TRBJ1-1
V gene: TRBV5-6
CDR3 length: 15

CDR3 protein: CATLQDRATANYGYTF
CDR3 DNA: TGTGCCACCCTACAGGACAGAGCCACCGCTAACTATGGCTACACCTTC
D gene: .
clone size: few
J gene: TRBJ1-2
V gene: TRBV18
CDR3 length: 16

CDR3 protein: CASSFWGRGNQETQYF
CDR3 DNA: TGTGCCAGCAGTTTCTGGGGGCGGGGAAATCAAGAGACCCAGTACTTC
D gene: .
clone size: few
J gene: TRBJ2-5
V gene: TRBV12-3/TRBV12-4
CDR3 length: 16

CDR3 protein: CASSFKLQGTIYGYTF
CDR3 DNA: TGTGCCAGCAGCTTCAAACTACAGGGGACTATCTATGGCTACACCTTC
D gene: TRBD1
clone size: .
J gene: TRBJ1-2
V gene: TRBV5-5
CDR3 length: 16

CDR3 protein: CASSLSGGAEAFF
CDR3 DNA: TGTGCCAGCAGCTTATCAGGGGGGGCTGAAGCTTTCTTT
D gene: TRBD1
clone size: few
J gene: TRBJ1-1
V gene: TRBV7-2
CDR3 length: 13

CDR3 protein: CASSYRDRGDYEQYF
CDR3 DNA: TGTGCCAGCAGTTACCGAGACAGGGGCGATTACGAGCAGTACTTC
D gene: TRBD1
clone size: many
J gene: TRBJ2-7
V gene: TRBV6-5
CDR3 length: 15

CDR3 protein: CASSSGQFSRDGNEQFF
CDR3 DNA: TGCGCCAGCAGCTCGGGACAGTTTTCTAGGGACGGCAATGAGCAGTTCTTC
D gene: TRBD1
clone size: .
J gene: TRBJ2-1
V gene: TRBV5-1
CDR3 length: 17

CDR3 protein: CASSRPLAGFYNEQFF
CDR3 DNA: TGCGCCAGCAGCCGACCATTAGCGGGATTCTACAATGAGCAGTTCTTC
D gene: TRBD2
clone size: .
J gene: TRBJ2-1
V gene: TRBV4-1
CDR3 length: 16

CDR3 protein: CASNPWTGRDNEQFF
CDR3 DNA: TGTGCCAGCAACCCTTGGACAGGGCGCGACAATGAGCAGTTCTTC
D gene: TRBD1
clone size: many
J gene: TRBJ2-1
V gene: TRBV7-2
CDR3 length: 15

CDR3 protein: CATRGQGSVYGYTF
CDR3 DNA: TGTGCCACCAGAGGACAGGGATCAGTCTATGGCTACACCTTC
D gene: TRBD1
clone size: few
J gene: TRBJ1-2
V gene: TRBV24-1
CDR3 length: 14

CDR3 protein: CASSFFSLNSPLHF
CDR3 DNA: TGTGCCAGCAGTTTTTTTAGCCTGAATTCACCCCTCCACTTT
D gene: .
clone size: .
J gene: TRBJ1-6
V gene: TRBV12-3/TRBV12-4
CDR3 length: 14

CDR3 protein: CASSSRAGGDEQYF
CDR3 DNA: TGTGCCAGCAGCTCCAGAGCAGGGGGCGACGAGCAGTACTTC
D gene: TRBD1
clone size: many
J gene: TRBJ2-7
V gene: TRBV7-2
CDR3 length: 14